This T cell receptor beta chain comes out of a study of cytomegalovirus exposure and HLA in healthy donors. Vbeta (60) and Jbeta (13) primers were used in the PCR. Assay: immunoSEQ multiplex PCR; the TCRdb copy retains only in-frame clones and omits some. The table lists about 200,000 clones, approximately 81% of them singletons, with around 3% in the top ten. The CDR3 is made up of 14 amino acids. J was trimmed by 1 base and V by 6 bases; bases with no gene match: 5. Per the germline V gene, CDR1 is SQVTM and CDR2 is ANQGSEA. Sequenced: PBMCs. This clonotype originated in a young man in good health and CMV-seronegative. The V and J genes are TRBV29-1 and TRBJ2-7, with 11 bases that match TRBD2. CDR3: CSVKTSGGSYEQYF. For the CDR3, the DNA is TGCAGCGTAAAAACTAGCGGGGGATCCTACGAGCAGTACTTC.